Sequencing of this T cell receptor beta chain was carried out in a study of blood T cell repertoires in COVID-19. Study as a whole: From the United States, Italy and Spain came samples of acute and convalescent COVID-19.

CDR1 LGHNA and CDR2 YNFKEQ come from the germline V gene. Trimming pared 4 bases from V and 5 bases from J, leaving 9 bases between. The CDR3 has 14 residues. Data came from immunoSEQ multiplex PCR; TCRdb stores just in-frame clones and leaves some out. The table has approximately 220,000 clones, approximately 80% seen once. The sequence derives from a woman in her 40s with acute COVID-19. This chain joins TRBV4-2 and TRBJ1-6, with D unresolved. The sequenced sample was PBMCs or T cells enriched from blood (not recorded which). The CDR3 region has the DNA TGTGCCAGCAGCCCCGGGAGGGATAATTCACCCCTCCACTTT. It codes for CASSPGRDNSPLHF.